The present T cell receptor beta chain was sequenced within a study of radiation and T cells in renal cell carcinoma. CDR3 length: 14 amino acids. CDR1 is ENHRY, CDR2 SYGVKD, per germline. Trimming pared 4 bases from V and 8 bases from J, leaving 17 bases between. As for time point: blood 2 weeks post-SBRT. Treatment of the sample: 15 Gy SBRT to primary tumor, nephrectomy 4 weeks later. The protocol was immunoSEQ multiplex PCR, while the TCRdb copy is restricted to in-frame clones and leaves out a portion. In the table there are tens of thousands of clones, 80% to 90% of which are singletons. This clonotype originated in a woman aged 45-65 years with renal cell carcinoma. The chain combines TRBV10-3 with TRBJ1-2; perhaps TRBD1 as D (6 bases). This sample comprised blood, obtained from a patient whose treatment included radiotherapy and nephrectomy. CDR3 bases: TGTGCCATCAGTGTTCGGGGGGCCCCCGGGGGCTACACCTTC. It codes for CAISVRGAPGGYTF.